What follows are 5 T cell receptor beta chains derived from one specimen sequenced in a study of immune evolution from preneoplasia to lung adenocarcinoma. Generated by immunoSEQ multiplex PCR, the TCRdb table keeps only in-frame clones and is missing some. The table includes tens of thousands of clones, around 75% detected once. Sequencing input: FFPE invasive lung adenocarcinoma tissue. Receptors were obtained from a person aged 55-75 years with lung adenocarcinoma.

The V and J genes are TRBV19 and TRBJ1-4, with D uncertain. The germline V gene has CDR1 LNHDA and CDR2 SQIVND (reference sequence). Trimming shortened V by 5 bases and J by 1 base, and 14 bases separated the two germline ends. The CDR3 totals 16 residues. In nucleotides, the CDR3 is TGTGCCAGTAGTTACCGCGTATGGGGAACTAATGAAAAACTGTTTTTT. This translates into CASSYRVWGTNEKLFF. Combining the CDR3 with reference TRBV19 and TRBJ1-4 gives the whole variable domain DGGITQSPKYLFRKEGQNVTLSCEQNLNHDAMYWYRQDPGQGLRLIYYSQIVNDFQKGDIAEGYSVSREKKESFPLTVTSAQKNPTAFYLCASSYRVWGTNEKLFFGSGTQLSVL.

The chain uses TRBV6-5 and TRBJ1-2; 9 bases fit TRBD1. The CDR3 runs 14 residues. The V segment lost 6 bases and the J segment 7 bases; nucleotides outside the gene matches: 9. Per germline, CDR1 MNHEY and CDR2 SVGAGI. For the CDR3, the DNA is TGTGCCAGCAGGTACCCGGGACAGGGTAGTGGCTACACCTTC. Translating it yields CASRYPGQGSGYTF.

V usage is TRBV5-1 and J usage is TRBJ1-1; 9 positions match TRBD1. This CDR3 region has 15 residues. Germline V gives CDR1 SGHRS, CDR2 YFSETQ. Germline trimming cut 3 bases from V and 1 base from J; bases unmatched to any gene: 4. CDR3 DNA: TGCGCCAGCAGCTGGGGACAGGGACGGAACACTGAAGCTTTCTTT. Amino acids: CASSWGQGRNTEAFF.

This clone has only a few counts. The V gene is TRBV27, the J gene TRBJ2-1; TRBD2 aligns across 7 bases. Germline V gives CDR1 MNHEY, CDR2 SMNVEV (reference sequence). J lost 2 bases, V lost 6 bases, and 10 bases had no gene match. This CDR3 comprises 16 residues. CDR3: CASSPFGAGAYNEQFF. In DNA, the CDR3 is TGTGCCAGCAGCCCCTTTGGCGCGGGAGCCTACAATGAGCAGTTCTTC.

The sample holds one count of this clone. This chain links TRBV15 with TRBJ1-2; unclear D gene. Trimming took 3 bases from V and 5 from J, leaving 16 bases between them. In germline, CDR1 is LNHNV, CDR2 YYDKDF (reference sequence). The CDR3 length is 15 residues. The CDR3 sequence is CATSSRGSVGYGYTF. As DNA, the CDR3 is TGTGCCACCAGCAGCCGCGGGTCGGTGGGGTATGGCTACACCTTC. The variable domain in full, with the rest retrieved from reference TRBV15 and TRBJ1-2, is DAMVIQNPRYQVTQFGKPVTLSCSQTLNHNVMYWYQQKSSQAPKLLFHYYDKDFNNEADTPDNFQSRRPNTSFCFLDIRSPGLGDTAMYLCATSSRGSVGYGYTFGSGTRLTVV.